The 9 T cell receptor beta chains given below trace back to one sample, sequenced in a study of response to subunit inactivated influenza vaccine. TCRdb ran MiXCR on the RT-PCR reads and lists one entry per CDR3 protein. The sample yields 650,000 to 800,000 distinct CDR3 sequences, about 14% seen once. This specimen consisted of PBMCs from blood, obtained less than 15 days before vaccination. These receptors all stem from a man aged 45-65 years who received an inactivated influenza vaccine.

The chain combines TRBV5-1 with TRBJ2-2, with D perhaps matching TRBD2 (6 bases). The V end was cut by 1 base, the J end by 6 bases, with 13 bases between. The CDR3 is 15 amino acids. CDR1 SGHRS and CDR2 YFSETQ come from the germline V gene. CDR3 nucleotides: TGCGCCAGCAGCTTGAGGGCGACTAGTGCCGGGGAGCTGTTTTTT. Its protein is CASSLRATSAGELFF.

J is TRBJ2-3 and V is TRBV10-3; TRBD2 matches at 7 bases. The CDR3 has 15 amino acids. V was clipped by 2 bases and J by 5 bases; unmatched bases: 7. The germline gives CDR1 ENHRY, CDR2 SYGVKD. The CDR3, as DNA: TGTGCCATCAGTGAGAGCGGGAAGGGAGGAGATACGCAGTATTTT. Translated, it gives CAISESGKGGDTQYF.

The CDR3 is CASSQHTASNTGELFF. The CDR3 DNA sequence: TGTGCCAGCAGCCAACACACAGCCTCGAACACCGGGGAGCTGTTTTTT. This chain connects TRBV14 to TRBJ2-2; no clear D. Germline-derived CDR1 and CDR2 are SGHDN and FVKESK. The germline V and J ends were trimmed by 2 bases and 0 bases, with 10 bases remaining between them. CDR3 length: 16 residues.

This clonotype occurred many times. In DNA form, the CDR3 reads TGTGCCAGCAGCCGAGGGGTCTACGAGCAGTACTTC. Translation: CASSRGVYEQYF. The J gene is TRBJ2-7, the V gene TRBV6-2 or TRBV6-3, with D perhaps being TRBD1 or TRBD2 (5 bases each). Deletions cut 6 bases from V and 3 bases from J, with 9 bases between. Germline CDR1 reads MNHEY; CDR2 reads SVGEGT. There are 12 residues in the CDR3.

This clonotype was recorded at least ten times. The genes are TRBV28 and TRBJ2-2, with 10 nucleotides matching TRBD2. The CDR3 has 17 amino acids. The germline gives CDR1 MDHEN, CDR2 SYDVKM. The V gene end was trimmed by 1 base and the J gene end by 0 bases; junction bases not matched to a gene: 2. CDR3 loop: CASSLLGLAANTGELFF. The CDR3 region has the DNA TGTGCCAGCAGTTTATTAGGACTAGCGGCGAACACCGGGGAGCTGTTTTTT.

As regards this clonotype: The junction shows a germline mismatch at one end, possibly a read error. The CDR3 DNA sequence: TGTGCCACCAGCAGAGATAGATCTTTCGCGCGCTCGGGGGCTTTT. This codes for CATSRDRSFARSGAF. The chain employs TRBV15 and TRBJ1-2; D is possibly TRBD1 (6 bases). Germline values: CDR1 LNHNV, CDR2 YYDKDF (reference sequence). CDR3 length equals 15 residues. Full variable domain (remainder filled in from reference TRBV15 and TRBJ1-2): DAMVIQNPRYQVTQFGKPVTLSCSQTLNHNVMYWYQQKSSQAPKLLFHYYDKDFNNEADTPDNFQSRRPNTSFCFLDIRSPGLGDTAMYLCATSRDRSFARSGAFGSGTRLTVV.

The CDR3 sequence: CASSLSPRSGQFF. The DNA for the CDR3 is TGTGCCAGCAGTTTATCCCCTCGGTCTGGGCAGTTCTTC. J is TRBJ2-1 and V is TRBV27; the D is unclear. The CDR3 runs 13 residues. Trimming took 0 bases from V and 12 from J, leaving 12 bases between them. CDR1 and CDR2 from the germline V gene are MNHEY and SMNVEV (reference sequence).

This chain joins TRBV20-1 and TRBJ2-7; tentatively, D is TRBD2 (6 bases). CDR3 size: 14 residues. V dropped 5 bases and J dropped 1 base, with 15 bases sitting between them. From germline, CDR1 is DFQATT and CDR2 SNEGSKA (reference sequence). CDR3 DNA sequence: TGCAGTGCTCTTTTCATGGGGGGTTCCTACGAGCAGTACTTC. Translated: CSALFMGGSYEQYF.

In its sample, this clonotype was seen many times. This sequence joins TRBV7-2 and TRBJ1-5; possible D gene TRBD1, 5 bases. Germline lookup yields CDR1 SGHTA and CDR2 FQGNSA. The germline V and J ends were trimmed by 5 bases and 6 bases, with 11 bases remaining between them. The CDR3 runs to 13 residues. CDR3 region: CASSLGGTQPQHF. Here the CDR3 DNA reads TGTGCCAGCAGCCTCGGGGGGACTCAGCCCCAGCATTTT.